Here is one TCR beta chain with its context. As yet, its antigen is unknown. TCRbeta library preparation incorporated unique molecular identifiers. TCRdb re-derived calls from the PCR reads in MiXCR, one entry per CDR3 protein. The sample has about 440,000 distinct CDR3 sequences; approximately 41% are singletons. This entry comes from a study of T-cell reconstitution after alpha-beta-depleted transplantation in children. The study, taken as a whole, reports: T-cell numbers and diversity, one year after transplant, stemmed largely from T cells that were newly produced. The study reportedly traced alpha-beta T cells about two months after transplant to several hundred expanded graft clones.

With 2 bases removed from V and 5 bases from J, the gap between germline ends came to 18 bases. CDR3 length equals 16 residues. Germline assignment: CDR1 SEHNR and CDR2 FQNEAQ (reference sequence). Sequenced material: PBMCs, taken before TCRalphabeta/CD19-depleted stem cell transplant. The sequence was obtained from a girl under 10 years old with aplastic anemia, due to receive a stem cell transplant. The chain combines TRBV7-9 with TRBJ2-5; D gene ambiguous. In DNA form, the CDR3 reads TGTGCCAGCAGCTTAACTGTCGGCAGCCCTCCGGAGACCCAGTACTTC. This sequence encodes CASSLTVGSPPETQYF.